The clone carrying this T cell receptor (beta chain) has ten or more counts. Its matching antigen is unknown. V gave up 2 bases and J gave up 0 bases, with 8 bases separating them. Germline values: CDR1 MNHNS, CDR2 SASEGT. The CDR3 extends over 16 amino acids. This sample was included in a study of CD8+CD57+ T cells in acquired aplastic anemia. Overall study context: The DNA of sorted CD4+ and CD8+ cells averaged around 3 ug. In CD4+ cells, healthy donors produced an average of about 11 million reads.

Genomic DNA acted as the template from which TCR beta VDJ combination and CDR3 sequence profiling were carried out. TCRdb reanalysed the reads using MiXCR and keeps one entry per CDR3 protein. The sample shows roughly 130,000 distinct CDR3 sequences, 40% to 60% of them seen only once. Points from the study as a whole: The same twenty-nine CD8+ CDR3 sequences occurred in patients and in controls.

The clonotype comes from a human donor in good health, serving as a control. This sequence joins TRBV6-1 and TRBJ2-6, with D hard to call. Sequencing used sorted CD4+, CD8+, or CD8+CD57+ T cells (not recorded which) from PBMCs. The CDR3, as DNA: TGTGCCAGCAGTGAAACGTTGGTCTCTGGGGCCAACGTCCTGACTTTC. Translation gives CASSETLVSGANVLTF.